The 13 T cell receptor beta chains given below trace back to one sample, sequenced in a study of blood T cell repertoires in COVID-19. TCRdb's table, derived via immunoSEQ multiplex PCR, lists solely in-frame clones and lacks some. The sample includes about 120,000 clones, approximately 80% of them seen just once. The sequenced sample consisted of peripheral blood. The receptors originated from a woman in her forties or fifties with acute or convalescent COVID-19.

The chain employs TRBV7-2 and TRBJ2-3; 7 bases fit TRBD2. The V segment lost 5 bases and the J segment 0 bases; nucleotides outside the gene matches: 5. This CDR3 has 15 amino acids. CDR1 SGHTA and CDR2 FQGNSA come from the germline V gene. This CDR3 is CASSRGLLSTDTQYF. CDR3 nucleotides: TGTGCCAGCAGCCGGGGACTACTTAGCACAGATACGCAGTATTTT.

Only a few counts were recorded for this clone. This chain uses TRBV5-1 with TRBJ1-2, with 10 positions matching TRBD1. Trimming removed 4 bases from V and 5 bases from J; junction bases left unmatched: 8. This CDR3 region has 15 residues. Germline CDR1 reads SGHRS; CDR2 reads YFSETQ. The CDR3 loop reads CASSQETGGLYGYTF. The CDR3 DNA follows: TGCGCCAGCAGCCAAGAGACAGGGGGCCTGTATGGCTACACCTTC.

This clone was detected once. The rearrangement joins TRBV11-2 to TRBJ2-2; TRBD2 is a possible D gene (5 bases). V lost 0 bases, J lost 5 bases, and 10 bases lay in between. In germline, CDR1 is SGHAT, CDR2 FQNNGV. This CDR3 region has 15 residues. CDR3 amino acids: CASSLEGGWTGELFF. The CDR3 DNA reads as TGTGCCAGCAGCTTAGAAGGAGGCTGGACCGGGGAGCTGTTTTTT.

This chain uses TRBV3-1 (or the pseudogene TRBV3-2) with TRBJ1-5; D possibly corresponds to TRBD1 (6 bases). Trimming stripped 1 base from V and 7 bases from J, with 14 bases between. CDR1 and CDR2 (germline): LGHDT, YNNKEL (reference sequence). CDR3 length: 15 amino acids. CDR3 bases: TGTGCCAGCAGCCAAGGAGGGGGGGCTAAGCAGCCCCAGCATTTT. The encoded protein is CASSQGGGAKQPQHF.

The CDR3 nucleotides read TGTGCCAGTAGTATTGCGTACCCCAATCAGCCCCAGCATTTT. It translates to CASSIAYPNQPQHF. This sequence joins TRBV19 and TRBJ1-5; no clear D gene. The germline V and J ends were trimmed by 3 bases and 3 bases, with 9 bases remaining between them. This CDR3 comprises 14 residues. Germline CDR1 is LNHDA and CDR2 is SQIVND (reference sequence).

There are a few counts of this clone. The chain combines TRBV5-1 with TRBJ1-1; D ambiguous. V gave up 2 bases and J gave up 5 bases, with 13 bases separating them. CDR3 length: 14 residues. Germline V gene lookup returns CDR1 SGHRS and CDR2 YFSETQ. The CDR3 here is CASSLLGGLTEAFF. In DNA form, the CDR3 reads TGCGCCAGCAGCTTATTAGGAGGACTTACTGAAGCTTTCTTT.

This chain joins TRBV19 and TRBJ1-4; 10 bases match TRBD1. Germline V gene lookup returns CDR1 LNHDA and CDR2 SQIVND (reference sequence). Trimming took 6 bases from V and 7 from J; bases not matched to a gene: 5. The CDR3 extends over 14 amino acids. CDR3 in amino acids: CASSGTGVTEKLFF. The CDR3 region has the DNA TGTGCCAGTAGCGGGACAGGGGTCACTGAAAAACTGTTTTTT.

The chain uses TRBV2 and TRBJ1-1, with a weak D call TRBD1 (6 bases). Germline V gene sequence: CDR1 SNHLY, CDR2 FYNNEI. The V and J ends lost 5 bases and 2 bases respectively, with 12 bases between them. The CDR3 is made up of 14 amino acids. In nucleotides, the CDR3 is TGTGCCAGCAGTACACAGGGCGGTAACACTGAAGCTTTCTTT. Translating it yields CASSTQGGNTEAFF.

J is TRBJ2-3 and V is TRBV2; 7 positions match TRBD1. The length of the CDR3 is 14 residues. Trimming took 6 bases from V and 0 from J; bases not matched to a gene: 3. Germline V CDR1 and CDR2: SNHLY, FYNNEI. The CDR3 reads CASRRQGSTDTQYF. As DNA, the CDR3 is TGTGCCAGCAGAAGACAGGGTAGCACAGATACGCAGTATTTT.

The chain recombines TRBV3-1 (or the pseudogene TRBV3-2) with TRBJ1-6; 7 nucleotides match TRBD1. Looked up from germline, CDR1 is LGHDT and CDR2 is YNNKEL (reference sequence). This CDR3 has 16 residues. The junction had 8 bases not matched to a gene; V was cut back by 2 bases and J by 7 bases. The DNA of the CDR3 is TGTGCCAGCAGCCAACCGACAGGGACTGGGAATTCACCCCTCCACTTT. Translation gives CASSQPTGTGNSPLHF.

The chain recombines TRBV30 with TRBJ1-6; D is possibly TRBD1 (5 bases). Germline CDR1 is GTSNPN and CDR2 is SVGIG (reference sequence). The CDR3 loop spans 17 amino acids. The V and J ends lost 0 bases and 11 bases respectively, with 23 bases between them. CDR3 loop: CAWSVARVNSRIPPLHF. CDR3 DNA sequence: TGTGCCTGGAGTGTAGCCAGGGTTAATTCAAGGATTCCACCCCTCCACTTT.

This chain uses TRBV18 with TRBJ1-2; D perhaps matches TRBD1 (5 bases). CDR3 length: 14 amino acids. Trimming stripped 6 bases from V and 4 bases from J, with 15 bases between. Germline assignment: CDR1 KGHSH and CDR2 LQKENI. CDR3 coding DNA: TGTGCCAGCTCGCATATAGACAGCCTCTATGGCTACACCTTC. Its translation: CASSHIDSLYGYTF.

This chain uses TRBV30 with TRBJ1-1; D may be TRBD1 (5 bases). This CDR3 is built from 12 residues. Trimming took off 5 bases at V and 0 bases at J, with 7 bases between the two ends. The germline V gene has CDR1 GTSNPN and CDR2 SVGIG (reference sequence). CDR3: CAWRGMNTEAFF. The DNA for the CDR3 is TGTGCCTGGCGGGGGATGAACACTGAAGCTTTCTTT.